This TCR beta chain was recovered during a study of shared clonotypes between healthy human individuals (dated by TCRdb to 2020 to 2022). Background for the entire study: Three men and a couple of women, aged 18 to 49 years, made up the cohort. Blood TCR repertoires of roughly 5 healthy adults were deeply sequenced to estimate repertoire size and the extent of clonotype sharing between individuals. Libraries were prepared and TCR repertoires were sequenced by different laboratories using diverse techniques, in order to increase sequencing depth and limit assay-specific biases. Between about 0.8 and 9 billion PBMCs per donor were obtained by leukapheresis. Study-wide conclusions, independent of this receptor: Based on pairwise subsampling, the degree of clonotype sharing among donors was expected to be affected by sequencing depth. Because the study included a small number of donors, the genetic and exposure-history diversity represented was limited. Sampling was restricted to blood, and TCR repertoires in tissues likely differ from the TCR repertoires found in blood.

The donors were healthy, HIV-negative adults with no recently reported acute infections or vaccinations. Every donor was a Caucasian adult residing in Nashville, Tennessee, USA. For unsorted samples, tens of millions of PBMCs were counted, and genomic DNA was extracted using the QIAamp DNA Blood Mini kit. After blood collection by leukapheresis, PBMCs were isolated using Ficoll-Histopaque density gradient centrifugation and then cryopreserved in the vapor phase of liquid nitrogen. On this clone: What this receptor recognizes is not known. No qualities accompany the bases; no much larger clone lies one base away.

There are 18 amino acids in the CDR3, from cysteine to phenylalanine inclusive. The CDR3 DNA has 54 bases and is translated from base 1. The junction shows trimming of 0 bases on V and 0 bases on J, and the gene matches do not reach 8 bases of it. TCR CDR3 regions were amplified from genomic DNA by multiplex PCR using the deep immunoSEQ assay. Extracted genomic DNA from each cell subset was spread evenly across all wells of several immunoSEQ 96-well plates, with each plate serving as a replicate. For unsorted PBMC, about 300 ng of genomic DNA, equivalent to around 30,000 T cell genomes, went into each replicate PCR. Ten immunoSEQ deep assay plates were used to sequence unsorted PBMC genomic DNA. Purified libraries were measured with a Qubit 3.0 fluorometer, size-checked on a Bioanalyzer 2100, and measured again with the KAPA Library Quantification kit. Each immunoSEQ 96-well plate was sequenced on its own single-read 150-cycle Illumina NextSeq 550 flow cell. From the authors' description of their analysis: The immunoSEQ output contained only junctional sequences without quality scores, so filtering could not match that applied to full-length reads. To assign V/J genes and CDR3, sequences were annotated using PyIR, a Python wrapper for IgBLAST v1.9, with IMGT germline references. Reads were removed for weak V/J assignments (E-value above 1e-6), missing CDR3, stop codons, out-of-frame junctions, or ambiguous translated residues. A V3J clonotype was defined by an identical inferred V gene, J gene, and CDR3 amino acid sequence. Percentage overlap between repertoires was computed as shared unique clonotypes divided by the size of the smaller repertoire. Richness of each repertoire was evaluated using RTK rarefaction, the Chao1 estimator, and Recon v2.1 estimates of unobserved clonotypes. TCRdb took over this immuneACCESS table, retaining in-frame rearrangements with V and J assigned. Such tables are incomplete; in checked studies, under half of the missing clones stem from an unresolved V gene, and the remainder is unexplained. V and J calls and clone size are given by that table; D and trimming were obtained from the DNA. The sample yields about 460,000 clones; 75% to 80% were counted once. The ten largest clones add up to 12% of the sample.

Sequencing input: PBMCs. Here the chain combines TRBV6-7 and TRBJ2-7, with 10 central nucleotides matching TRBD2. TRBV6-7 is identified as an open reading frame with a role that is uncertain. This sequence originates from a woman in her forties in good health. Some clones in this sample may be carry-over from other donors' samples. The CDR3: CASSYSMGASGSSYEQYF. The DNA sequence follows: TGTGCCAGCAGTTACTCCATGGGGGCTAGCGGGAGCTCCTACGAGCAGTACTTC.